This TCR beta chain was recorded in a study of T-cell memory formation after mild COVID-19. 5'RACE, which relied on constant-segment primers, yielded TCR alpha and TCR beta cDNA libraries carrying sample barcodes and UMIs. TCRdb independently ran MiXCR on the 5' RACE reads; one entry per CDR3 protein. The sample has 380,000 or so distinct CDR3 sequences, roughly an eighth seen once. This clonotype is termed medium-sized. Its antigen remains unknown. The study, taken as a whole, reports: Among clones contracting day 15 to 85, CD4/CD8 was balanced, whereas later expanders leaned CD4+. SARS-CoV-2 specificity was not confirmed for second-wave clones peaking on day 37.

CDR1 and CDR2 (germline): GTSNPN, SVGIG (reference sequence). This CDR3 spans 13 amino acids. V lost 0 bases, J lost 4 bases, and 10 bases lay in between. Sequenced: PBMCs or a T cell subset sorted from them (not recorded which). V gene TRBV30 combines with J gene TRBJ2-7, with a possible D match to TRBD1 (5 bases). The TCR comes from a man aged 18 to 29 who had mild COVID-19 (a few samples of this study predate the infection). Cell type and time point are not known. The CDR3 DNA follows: TGTGCCTGGAGTGTACAGGTCCAGTACGAGCAGTACTTC. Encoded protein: CAWSVQVQYEQYF.